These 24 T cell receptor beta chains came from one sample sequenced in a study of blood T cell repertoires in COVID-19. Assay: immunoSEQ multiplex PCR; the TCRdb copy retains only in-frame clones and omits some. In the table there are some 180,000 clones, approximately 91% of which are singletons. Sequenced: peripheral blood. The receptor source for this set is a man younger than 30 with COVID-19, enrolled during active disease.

The CDR3 DNA sequence: TGTGCCAGCAGCTACGGACAGGGAGCGGGGATGAACACTGAAGCTTTCTTT. Protein product: CASSYGQGAGMNTEAFF. This chain links TRBV7-6 with TRBJ1-1; 8 bases agree with TRBD1. The CDR3 extends over 17 amino acids. CDR1 is SGHVS and CDR2 is FNYEAQ in the germline V gene. Germline trimming cut 4 bases from V and 0 bases from J; bases unmatched to any gene: 10.

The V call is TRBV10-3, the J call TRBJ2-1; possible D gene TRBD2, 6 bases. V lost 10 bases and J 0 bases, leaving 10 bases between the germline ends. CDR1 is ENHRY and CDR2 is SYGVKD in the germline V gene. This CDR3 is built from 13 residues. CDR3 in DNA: TGTGCCACGACGACTAGCTCCTACAATGAGCAGTTCTTC. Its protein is CATTTSSYNEQFF.

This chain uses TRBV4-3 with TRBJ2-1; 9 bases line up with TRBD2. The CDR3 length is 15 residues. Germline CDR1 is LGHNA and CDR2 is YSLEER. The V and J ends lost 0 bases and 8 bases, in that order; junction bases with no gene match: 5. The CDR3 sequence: CASSQDKGLAYEQFF. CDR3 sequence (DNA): TGCGCCAGCAGCCAAGATAAGGGACTAGCCTATGAGCAGTTCTTC.

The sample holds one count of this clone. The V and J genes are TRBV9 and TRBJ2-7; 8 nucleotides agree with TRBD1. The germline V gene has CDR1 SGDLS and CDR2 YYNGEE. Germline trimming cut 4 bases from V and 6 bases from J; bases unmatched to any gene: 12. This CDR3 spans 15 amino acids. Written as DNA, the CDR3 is TGTGCCAGCAGCCCCCGGACAGGGACAGAAGGCGAGCAGTACTTC. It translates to CASSPRTGTEGEQYF.

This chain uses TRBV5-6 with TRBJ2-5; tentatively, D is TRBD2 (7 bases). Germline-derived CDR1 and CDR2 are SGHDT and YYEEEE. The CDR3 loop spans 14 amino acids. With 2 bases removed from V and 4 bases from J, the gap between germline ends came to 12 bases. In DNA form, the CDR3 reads TGTGCCAGCAGCTTCGGGGGGCGCCTAGAGACCCAGTACTTC. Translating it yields CASSFGGRLETQYF.

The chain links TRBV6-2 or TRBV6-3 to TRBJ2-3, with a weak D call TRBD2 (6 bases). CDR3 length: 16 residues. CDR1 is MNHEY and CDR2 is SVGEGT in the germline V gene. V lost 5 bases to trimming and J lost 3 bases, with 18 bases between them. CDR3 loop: CASSRDFPRGTDTQYF. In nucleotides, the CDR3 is TGTGCCAGCAGTAGGGACTTTCCCCGCGGGACAGATACGCAGTATTTT.

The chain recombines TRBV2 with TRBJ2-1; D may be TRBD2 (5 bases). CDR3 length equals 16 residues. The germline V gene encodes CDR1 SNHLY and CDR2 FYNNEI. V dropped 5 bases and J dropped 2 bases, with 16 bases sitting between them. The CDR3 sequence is CASSRGRDPTYNEQFF. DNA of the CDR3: TGTGCCAGCAGTCGGGGTCGCGATCCAACCTACAATGAGCAGTTCTTC.

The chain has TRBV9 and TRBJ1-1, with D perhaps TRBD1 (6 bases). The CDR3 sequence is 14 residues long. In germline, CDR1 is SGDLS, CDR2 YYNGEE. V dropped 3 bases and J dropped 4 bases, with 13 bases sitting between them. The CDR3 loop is CASSGFQGGTEAFF. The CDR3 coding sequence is TGTGCCAGCAGCGGGTTTCAAGGGGGCACTGAAGCTTTCTTT.

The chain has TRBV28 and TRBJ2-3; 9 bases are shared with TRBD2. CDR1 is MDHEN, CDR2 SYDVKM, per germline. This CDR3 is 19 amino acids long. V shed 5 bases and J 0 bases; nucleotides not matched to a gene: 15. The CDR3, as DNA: TGTGCCAGCAGTCCGTGGCTAGCGGGATTGTCTCAGAGCACAGATACGCAGTATTTT. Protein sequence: CASSPWLAGLSQSTDTQYF.

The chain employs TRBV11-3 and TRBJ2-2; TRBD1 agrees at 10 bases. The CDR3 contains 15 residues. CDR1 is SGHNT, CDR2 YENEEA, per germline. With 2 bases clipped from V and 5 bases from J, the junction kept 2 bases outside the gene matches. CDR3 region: CASSLRQGATGELFF. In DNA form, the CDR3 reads TGTGCCAGCAGCTTACGACAGGGGGCTACCGGGGAGCTGTTTTTT. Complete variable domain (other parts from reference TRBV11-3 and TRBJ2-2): EAGVVQSPRYKIIEKKQPVAFWCNPISGHNTLYWYLQNLGQGPELLIRYENEEAVDDSQLPKDRFSAERLKGVDSTLKIQPAELGDSAVYLCASSLRQGATGELFFGEGSRLTVL.

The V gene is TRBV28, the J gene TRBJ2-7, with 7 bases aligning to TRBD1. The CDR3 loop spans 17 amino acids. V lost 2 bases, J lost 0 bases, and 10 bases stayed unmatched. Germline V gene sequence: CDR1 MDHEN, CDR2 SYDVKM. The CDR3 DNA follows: TGTGCCAGCAGTTTAGGCGACAGGGTGAAGAGCTCCTACGAGCAGTACTTC. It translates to CASSLGDRVKSSYEQYF.

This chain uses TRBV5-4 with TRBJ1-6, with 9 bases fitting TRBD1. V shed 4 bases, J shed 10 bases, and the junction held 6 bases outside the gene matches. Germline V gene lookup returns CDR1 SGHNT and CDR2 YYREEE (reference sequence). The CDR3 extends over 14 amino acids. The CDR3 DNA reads TGTGCCAGCAGCCAGACAGGGGGGAGGTCACCCCTCCACTTT. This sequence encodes CASSQTGGRSPLHF.

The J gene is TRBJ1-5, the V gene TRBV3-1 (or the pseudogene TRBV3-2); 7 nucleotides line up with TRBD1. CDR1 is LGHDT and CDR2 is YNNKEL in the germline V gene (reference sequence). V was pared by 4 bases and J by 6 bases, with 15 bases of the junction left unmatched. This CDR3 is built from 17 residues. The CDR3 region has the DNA TGTGCCAGCAGCCCTACCGACAGGGATGAAACGATTCAGCCCCAGCATTTT. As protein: CASSPTDRDETIQPQHF.

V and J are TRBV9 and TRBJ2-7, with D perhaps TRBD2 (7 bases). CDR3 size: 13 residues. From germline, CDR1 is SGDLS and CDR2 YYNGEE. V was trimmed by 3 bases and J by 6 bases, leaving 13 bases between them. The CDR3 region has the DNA TGTGCCAGCAGCGCCGGGGGGCGTAGCGAGCAGTACTTC. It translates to CASSAGGRSEQYF. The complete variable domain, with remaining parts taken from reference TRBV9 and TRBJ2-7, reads DSGVTQTPKHLITATGQRVTLRCSPRSGDLSVYWYQQSLDQGLQFLIQYYNGEERAKGNILERFSAQQFPDLHSELNLSSLELGDSALYFCASSAGGRSEQYFGPGTRLTVT.

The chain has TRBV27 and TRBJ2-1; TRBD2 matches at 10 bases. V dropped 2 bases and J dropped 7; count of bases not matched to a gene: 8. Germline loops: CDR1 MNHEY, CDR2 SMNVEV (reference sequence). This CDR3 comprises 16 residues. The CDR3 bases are TGTGCCAGCAGTTTAAGGCTAGCGGGAGTAGGGAATGAGCAGTTCTTC. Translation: CASSLRLAGVGNEQFF.

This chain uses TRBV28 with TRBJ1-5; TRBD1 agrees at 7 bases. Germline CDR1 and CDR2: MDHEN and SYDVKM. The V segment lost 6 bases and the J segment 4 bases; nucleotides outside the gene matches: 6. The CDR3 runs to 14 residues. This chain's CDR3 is CASSSGQENQPQHF. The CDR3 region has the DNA TGTGCCAGCAGCTCCGGACAGGAGAATCAGCCCCAGCATTTT.

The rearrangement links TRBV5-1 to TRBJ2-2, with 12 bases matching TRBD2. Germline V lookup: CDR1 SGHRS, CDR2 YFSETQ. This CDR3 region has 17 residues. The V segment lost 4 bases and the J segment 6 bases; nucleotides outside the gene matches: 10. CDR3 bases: TGCGCCAGCAGCCCCTTTGGACTAGCGGGAACGGCCGGGGAGCTGTTTTTT. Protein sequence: CASSPFGLAGTAGELFF.

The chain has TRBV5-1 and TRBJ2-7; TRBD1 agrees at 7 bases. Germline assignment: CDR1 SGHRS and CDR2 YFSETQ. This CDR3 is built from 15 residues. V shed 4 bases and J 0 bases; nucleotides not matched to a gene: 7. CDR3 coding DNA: TGCGCCAGCAGCAATGCCGGGACAGCCTCCTACGAGCAGTACTTC. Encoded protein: CASSNAGTASYEQYF.

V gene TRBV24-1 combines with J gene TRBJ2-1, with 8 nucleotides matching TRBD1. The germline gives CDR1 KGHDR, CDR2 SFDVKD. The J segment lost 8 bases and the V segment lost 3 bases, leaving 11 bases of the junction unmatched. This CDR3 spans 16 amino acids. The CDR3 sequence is CATSDVDRDVRDEQFF. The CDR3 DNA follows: TGTGCCACCAGTGATGTGGACAGGGATGTAAGGGATGAGCAGTTCTTC.

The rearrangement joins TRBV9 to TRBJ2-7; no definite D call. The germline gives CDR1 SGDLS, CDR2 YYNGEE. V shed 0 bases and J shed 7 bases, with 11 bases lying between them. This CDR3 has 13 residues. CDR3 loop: CASSVDGVGEQYF. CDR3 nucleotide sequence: TGTGCCAGCAGCGTAGATGGAGTTGGGGAGCAGTACTTC. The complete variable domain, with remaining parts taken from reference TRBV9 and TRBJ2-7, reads DSGVTQTPKHLITATGQRVTLRCSPRSGDLSVYWYQQSLDQGLQFLIQYYNGEERAKGNILERFSAQQFPDLHSELNLSSLELGDSALYFCASSVDGVGEQYFGPGTRLTVT.

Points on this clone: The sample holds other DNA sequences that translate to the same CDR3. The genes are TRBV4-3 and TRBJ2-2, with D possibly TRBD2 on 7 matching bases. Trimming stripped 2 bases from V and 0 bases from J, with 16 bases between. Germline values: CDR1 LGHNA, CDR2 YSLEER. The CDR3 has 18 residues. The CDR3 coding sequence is TGCGCCAGCAGCCAAATAAGGAGGGGGGGTCCGAACACCGGGGAGCTGTTTTTT. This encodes CASSQIRRGGPNTGELFF.

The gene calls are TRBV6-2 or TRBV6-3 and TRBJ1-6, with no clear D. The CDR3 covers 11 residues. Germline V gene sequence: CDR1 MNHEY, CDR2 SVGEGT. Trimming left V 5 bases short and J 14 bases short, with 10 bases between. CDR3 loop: CASSRTGTLHF. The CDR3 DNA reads TGTGCCAGCAGTCGGACGGGGACCCTCCACTTT.

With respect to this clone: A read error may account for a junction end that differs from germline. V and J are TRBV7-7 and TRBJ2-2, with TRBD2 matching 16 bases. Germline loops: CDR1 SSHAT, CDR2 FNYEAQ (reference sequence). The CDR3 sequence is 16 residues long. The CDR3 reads CASSLGTSGRAGELFF. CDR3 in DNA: TGTGCTAGCAGCCTTGGGACTAGCGGGAGGGCCGGGGAGCTGTTTTTT.

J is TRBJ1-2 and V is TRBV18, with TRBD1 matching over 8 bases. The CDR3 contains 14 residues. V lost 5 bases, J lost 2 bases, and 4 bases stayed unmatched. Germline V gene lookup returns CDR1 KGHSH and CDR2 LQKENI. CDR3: CASSFGQGNYGYTF. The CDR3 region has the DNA TGTGCCAGCTCATTCGGACAGGGAAACTATGGCTACACCTTC. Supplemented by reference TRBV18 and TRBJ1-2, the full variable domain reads NAGVMQNPRHLVRRRGQEARLRCSPMKGHSHVYWYRQLPEEGLKFMVYLQKENIIDESGMPKERFSAEFPKEGPSILRIQQVVRGDSAAYFCASSFGQGNYGYTFGSGTRLTVV.